This TCR beta chain was captured by sequencing in a study of T cell responses to AZD1222 COVID-19 vaccine. Study-wide context: Pooled in the analysis were second doses at about 4 or about 12 weeks.

Measured with immunoSEQ multiplex PCR; TCRdb has only the in-frame clones, and not every one. In the table there are some 90,000 clones, about 88% of which are singletons. Notes on this clone: Its specificity is not known.

Trimming took off 3 bases at V and 7 bases at J, with 15 bases between the two ends. From germline, CDR1 is MDHEN and CDR2 SYDVKM. This CDR3 spans 14 amino acids. Broader study findings: Receipt of two AZD1222 doses was followed by a rise in Spike-specific TCR breadth and depth. In all cases, repertoires were sampled only after the peak T cell response. Baseline antibody screening turned up just a handful of seropositive AZD1222 recipients.

This sequence originates from an adult in good health. V and J are TRBV28 and TRBJ1-2, with D unresolved. Material: peripheral blood, obtained on day 0 of AZD1222 vaccination. For the CDR3, the DNA is TGTGCCAGCAGTTTCTTGGGGAGTACCGCTGGCTACACCTTC. Translated: CASSFLGSTAGYTF.